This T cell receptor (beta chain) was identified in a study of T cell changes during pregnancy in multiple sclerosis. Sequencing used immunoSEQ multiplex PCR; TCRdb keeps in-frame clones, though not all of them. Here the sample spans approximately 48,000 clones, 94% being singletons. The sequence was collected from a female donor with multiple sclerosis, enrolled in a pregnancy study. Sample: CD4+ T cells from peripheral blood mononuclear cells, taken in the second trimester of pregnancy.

CDR3 loop: CAISESGQKNIQYF. CDR3 coding DNA: TGTGCCATCAGTGAAAGCGGACAGAAAAACATTCAGTACTTC. This chain links TRBV10-3 with TRBJ2-4; D may be TRBD1 (6 bases). This CDR3 contains 14 residues. Germline assignment: CDR1 ENHRY and CDR2 SYGVKD. V lost 3 bases and J 4 bases, leaving 10 bases between the germline ends.